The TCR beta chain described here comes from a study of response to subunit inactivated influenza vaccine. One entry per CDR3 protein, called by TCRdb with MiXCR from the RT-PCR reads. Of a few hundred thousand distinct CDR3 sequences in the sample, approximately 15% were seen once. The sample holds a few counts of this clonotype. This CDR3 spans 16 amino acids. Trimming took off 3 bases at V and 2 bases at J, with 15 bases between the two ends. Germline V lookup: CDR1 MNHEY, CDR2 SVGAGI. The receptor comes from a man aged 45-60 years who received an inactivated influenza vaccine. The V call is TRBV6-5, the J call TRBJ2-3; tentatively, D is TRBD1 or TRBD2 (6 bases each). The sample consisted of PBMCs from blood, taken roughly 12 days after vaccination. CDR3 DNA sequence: TGTGCCAGCAGTTATAGAACGGGGGCACACACAGATACGCAGTATTTT. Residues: CASSYRTGAHTDTQYF.